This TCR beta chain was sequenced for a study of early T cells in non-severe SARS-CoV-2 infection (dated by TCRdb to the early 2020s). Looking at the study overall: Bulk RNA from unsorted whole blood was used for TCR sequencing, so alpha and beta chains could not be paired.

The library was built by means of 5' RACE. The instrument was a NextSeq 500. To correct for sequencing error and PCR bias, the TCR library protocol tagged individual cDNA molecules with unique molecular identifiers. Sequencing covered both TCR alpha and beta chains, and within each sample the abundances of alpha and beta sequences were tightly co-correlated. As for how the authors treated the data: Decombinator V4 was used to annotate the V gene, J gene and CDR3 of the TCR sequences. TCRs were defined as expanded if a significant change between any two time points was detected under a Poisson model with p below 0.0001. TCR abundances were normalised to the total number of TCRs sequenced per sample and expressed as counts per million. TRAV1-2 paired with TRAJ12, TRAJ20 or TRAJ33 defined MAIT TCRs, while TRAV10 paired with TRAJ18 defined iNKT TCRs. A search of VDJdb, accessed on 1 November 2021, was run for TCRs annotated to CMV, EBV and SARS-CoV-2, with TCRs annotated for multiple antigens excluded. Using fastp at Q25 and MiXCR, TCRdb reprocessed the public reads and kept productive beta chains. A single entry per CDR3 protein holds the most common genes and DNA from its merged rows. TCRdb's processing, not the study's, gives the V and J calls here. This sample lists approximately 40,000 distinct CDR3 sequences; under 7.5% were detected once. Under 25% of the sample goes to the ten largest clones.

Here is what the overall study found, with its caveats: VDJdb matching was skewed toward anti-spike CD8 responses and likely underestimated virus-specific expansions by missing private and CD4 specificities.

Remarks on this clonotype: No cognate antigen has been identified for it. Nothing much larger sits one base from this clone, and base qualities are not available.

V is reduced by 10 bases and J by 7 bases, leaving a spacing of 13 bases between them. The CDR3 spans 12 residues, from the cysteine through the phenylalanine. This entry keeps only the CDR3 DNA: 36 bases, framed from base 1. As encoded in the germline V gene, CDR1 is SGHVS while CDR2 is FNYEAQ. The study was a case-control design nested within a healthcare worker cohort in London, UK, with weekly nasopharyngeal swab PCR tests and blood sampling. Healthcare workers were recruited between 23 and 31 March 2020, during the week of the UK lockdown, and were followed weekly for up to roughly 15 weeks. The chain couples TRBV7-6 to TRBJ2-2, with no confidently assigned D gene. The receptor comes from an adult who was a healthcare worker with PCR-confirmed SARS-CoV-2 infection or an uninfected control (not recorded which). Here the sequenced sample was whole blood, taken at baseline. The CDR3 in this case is CATRSYGGELFF. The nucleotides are TGTGCCACTCGGTCGTATGGCGGGGAGCTGTTTTTT. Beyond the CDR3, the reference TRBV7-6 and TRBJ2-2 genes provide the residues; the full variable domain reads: GAGVSQSPRYKVTKRGQDVALRCDPISGHVSLYWYRQALGQGPEFLTYFNYEAQQDKSGLPNDRFSAERPEGSISTLTIQRTEQRDSAMYRCATRSYGGELFFGEGSRLTVL.